This TCR beta chain comes out of a study of blood T cell repertoires in COVID-19. The wider study: Material from acute and convalescent COVID-19 was sourced from the United States, Italy and Spain. T cells, B-cell-depleted T cells, or PBMCs supplied cDNA or gDNA.

The CDR3 has 14 residues. The germline CDR1 and CDR2 sequences are MDHEN and SYDVKM. After removal of 5 bases from V and 4 bases from J, the junction contained 7 bases not matched to a gene. In the original analysis: Amplifying reference gene primers gave estimates of nucleated cell counts. Here immunoSEQ multiplex PCR was the method, and the copy in TCRdb shows in-frame clones only, minus some. That table supplies the V and J calls and clone size; D and trimming were determined from the DNA. The table records under 100,000 clones, more than 70% of them present only once. This clone was counted between two and nine times.

The chain has TRBV28 and TRBJ1-2; 7 nucleotides line up with TRBD1. This TCR derives from a woman aged 60-75 years with acute or convalescent COVID-19. The sequenced sample was peripheral blood. For the CDR3, the DNA is TGTGCCAGCAGTCCGCGACAGGGAATCTATGGCTACACCTTC. Encoded protein: CASSPRQGIYGYTF.